Sequencing of this T cell receptor (beta chain) was carried out in a study of blood T cells in healthy people across ages. General study results and limits: The study found more naive CD4+ cells and higher diversity in long-lived than aged donors. Per-million-T-cell TCR beta diversity fell roughly linearly with age.

The CDR3 totals 15 residues. Trimming cost V 0 bases and J 0 bases, with 10 bases left between them. In germline, CDR1 is DFQATT, CDR2 SNEGSKA (reference sequence). To note about this clonotype: Its antigen remains unidentified.

Each donor had around 9.2 milliliters of peripheral blood drawn. A second PCR, run for about 6 to 11 cycles, used a sample-barcoded 5' primer plus a J-beta primer mix. Each CDR3 protein gets one entry after TCRdb re-called the 5' RACE reads with MiXCR. The table shows over 950,000 distinct CDR3 sequences, with under 40% occurring only once. The TCR comes from a man aged 18 to 29 in good health. The sequenced sample was blood. The chain links TRBV20-1 to TRBJ2-3, with D perhaps TRBD1 (5 bases). The CDR3 DNA follows: TGCAGTGCTAGAGACTTCCAGGGTAGCACAGATACGCAGTATTTT. This sequence encodes CSARDFQGSTDTQYF.